These 22 T cell receptor beta chains originate from one sample sequenced in a study of T cell responses to AZD1222 COVID-19 vaccine. Generated by immunoSEQ multiplex PCR, the TCRdb table keeps only in-frame clones and is missing some. Among some 50,000 clones, roughly 80% were seen once, and the ten largest hold about 20%. The sequenced sample was peripheral blood, obtained on day 0 of MenACWY control vaccination. These receptors came from an adult in good health.

V is TRBV13 and J is TRBJ2-1; D is perhaps TRBD2 (5 bases). Trimming took 5 bases from V and 0 from J, leaving 26 bases between them. The CDR3 extends over 20 amino acids. CDR1 and CDR2 (germline): PRHDT, FYEKMQ (reference sequence). CDR3 coding DNA: TGTGCCAGCAGCCAGTACCGGAGGACTTCGGGCCGTAGCTCCTACAATGAGCAGTTCTTC. Translation gives CASSQYRRTSGRSSYNEQFF. The full variable domain, in which reference TRBV13 and TRBJ2-1 provide the parts outside the CDR3, is AAGVIQSPRHLIKEKRETATLKCYPIPRHDTVYWYQQGPGQDPQFLISFYEKMQSDKGSIPDRFSAQQFSDYHSELNMSSLELGDSALYFCASSQYRRTSGRSSYNEQFFGPGTRLTVL.

The chain carries TRBV5-1 and TRBJ2-6; 9 nucleotides agree with TRBD1. CDR1 and CDR2 (germline): SGHRS, YFSETQ. V shed 4 bases and J 2 bases; nucleotides not matched to a gene: 10. The CDR3 is made up of 18 amino acids. CDR3 sequence (DNA): TGCGCCAGCAGCGCCCGGGACAGGGAAGAAGCTGGGGCCAACGTCCTGACTTTC. Translation gives CASSARDREEAGANVLTF.

The V and J genes are TRBV5-6 and TRBJ2-1; D remains unclear. CDR1 and CDR2 (germline): SGHDT, YYEEEE. The germline V and J ends were trimmed by 4 bases and 8 bases, with 13 bases remaining between them. This CDR3 spans 13 amino acids. The CDR3 DNA is TGTGCCAGCAGCCTAGGGTCGGGCGATGAGCAGTTCTTC. Translating gives CASSLGSGDEQFF.

This clone has more than one count but fewer than ten. The chain has TRBV5-1 and TRBJ2-1, with D possibly matching TRBD1 (6 bases). This CDR3 is 15 amino acids long. The ends were cut back, 4 bases at V and 6 bases at J, with 17 bases in the middle. Germline V gene lookup returns CDR1 SGHRS and CDR2 YFSETQ. CDR3: CASSTRIGGFNEQFF. The CDR3 DNA reads TGCGCCAGCAGCACGCGTATAGGGGGATTCAATGAGCAGTTCTTC.

Here the CDR3 reads CASRGTATYEQYF. The CDR3 DNA sequence: TGTGCCAGCAGAGGGACAGCTACCTACGAGCAGTACTTC. This chain uses TRBV2 with TRBJ2-7; the match to TRBD1 covers 7 bases. CDR3 length: 13 residues. V trimming: 6 bases; J trimming: 2 bases; junction bases outside the gene matches: 4. The germline V gene encodes CDR1 SNHLY and CDR2 FYNNEI.

This clone was detected once. This chain joins TRBV9 and TRBJ2-4, with a tentative D call TRBD2 (6 bases). This CDR3 spans 18 amino acids. From germline, CDR1 is SGDLS and CDR2 YYNGEE. Trimming pared 0 bases from V and 6 bases from J, leaving 22 bases between. The CDR3 reads CASSVGLAGSPRGNIQYF. In DNA, the CDR3 is TGTGCCAGCAGCGTAGGTCTAGCCGGGAGCCCCCGAGGAAACATTCAGTACTTC.

The rearrangement joins TRBV4-1 to TRBJ2-2; TRBD1 agrees at 8 bases. Trimming took 0 bases from V and 0 from J; bases not matched to a gene: 9. CDR3 size: 19 residues. Germline V lookup: CDR1 MGHRA, CDR2 YSYEKL. The CDR3 DNA is TGCGCCAGCAGCCAAGATATCCTTCCGGGACAGGCGAACACCGGGGAGCTGTTTTTT. It encodes CASSQDILPGQANTGELFF.

This rearrangement joins TRBV30 to TRBJ1-6; D is perhaps TRBD1 (5 bases). The V gene's germline CDR1 is GTSNPN and CDR2 SVGIG (reference sequence). The CDR3 is 13 residues long. With 0 bases removed from V and 15 bases from J, the gap between germline ends came to 15 bases. The CDR3 nucleotides read TGTGCCTGGAGTGTGGGAGGGAGGGGAATCCTCCACTTT. It is translated as CAWSVGGRGILHF.

The chain is built from TRBV5-6 and TRBJ2-3; 7 bases match TRBD2. J was trimmed by 14 bases and V by 0 bases; bases with no gene match: 15. The CDR3 runs 15 residues. From germline, CDR1 is SGHDT and CDR2 YYEEEE. Here the CDR3 DNA reads TGTGCCAGCAGCTTGGTGAGTCGGGAGGACCTCCACCTGTATTTT. Encoded protein: CASSLVSREDLHLYF.

The gene calls are TRBV9 and TRBJ1-2; D uncertain. The CDR3 covers 12 residues. V shed 4 bases and J shed 8 bases, with 12 bases lying between them. Germline V gene data show CDR1 as SGDLS and CDR2 as YYNGEE. The CDR3 coding sequence is TGTGCCAGCAGCCCCAGTGACGGGGGCTACACCTTC. Translating it yields CASSPSDGGYTF.

V and J are TRBV6-5 and TRBJ2-1; unclear D gene. V was trimmed by 5 bases and J by 5 bases, leaving 10 bases between them. The CDR3 loop spans 13 amino acids. Germline V gives CDR1 MNHEY, CDR2 SVGAGI. In DNA form, the CDR3 reads TGTGCCAGCAGTACCGGACGGAACAATGAGCAGTTCTTC. Protein sequence: CASSTGRNNEQFF.

This clone rates as medium-sized. The rearrangement uses TRBV6-5 and TRBJ1-1; D unclear. The CDR3 loop spans 13 amino acids. Germline-derived CDR1 and CDR2 are MNHEY and SVGAGI. The V and J ends lost 6 bases and 1 base respectively, with 9 bases between them. The CDR3 protein is CASRRRQNTEAFF. CDR3 sequence (DNA): TGTGCCAGCAGGCGCCGACAGAACACTGAAGCTTTCTTT.

This rearrangement joins TRBV9 to TRBJ2-1; D remains unclear. The germline V and J ends were trimmed by 2 bases and 0 bases, with 9 bases remaining between them. Germline lookup yields CDR1 SGDLS and CDR2 YYNGEE. There are 15 residues in the CDR3. In nucleotides, the CDR3 is TGTGCCAGCAGCGTCCAGGCGAGCTCCTACAATGAGCAGTTCTTC. Its translation is CASSVQASSYNEQFF.

The J gene is TRBJ1-2, the V gene TRBV28, with D possibly being TRBD1 (6 bases). The length of the CDR3 is 13 residues. Per germline, CDR1 MDHEN and CDR2 SYDVKM. Trimming cost V 7 bases and J 2 bases, with 11 bases left between them. CDR3 sequence (DNA): TGTGCCAGCAACGGACAGAACAACTATGGCTACACCTTC. This codes for CASNGQNNYGYTF.

The genes are TRBV9 and TRBJ2-1, with 12 bases fitting TRBD2. This CDR3 is 15 amino acids long. Germline loops: CDR1 SGDLS, CDR2 YYNGEE. The V gene end was trimmed by 4 bases and the J gene end by 5 bases; junction bases not matched to a gene: 4. The CDR3 DNA reads as TGTGCCAGCAGCACTAGCGGGAGGTCGGACAATGAGCAGTTCTTC. Residues: CASSTSGRSDNEQFF. The full variable domain, its missing parts supplied by reference TRBV9 and TRBJ2-1, is DSGVTQTPKHLITATGQRVTLRCSPRSGDLSVYWYQQSLDQGLQFLIQYYNGEERAKGNILERFSAQQFPDLHSELNLSSLELGDSALYFCASSTSGRSDNEQFFGPGTRLTVL.

This sequence joins TRBV2 and TRBJ2-1; no firm D call. In germline, CDR1 is SNHLY, CDR2 FYNNEI. Trimming cost V 3 bases and J 2 bases, with 11 bases left between them. The CDR3 is 15 amino acids. The CDR3 is CASSDGRPAYNEQFF. The CDR3 DNA is TGTGCCAGCAGTGACGGGCGGCCAGCCTACAATGAGCAGTTCTTC.

The chain links TRBV5-1 to TRBJ2-7; 9 nucleotides match TRBD2. The V and J ends lost 1 base and 3 bases, in that order; junction bases with no gene match: 2. This CDR3 contains 14 residues. Germline lookup yields CDR1 SGHRS and CDR2 YFSETQ. The CDR3 nucleotides are TGCGCCAGCAGCTTGAGCGGGAGGATCTACGAGCAGTACTTC. It codes for CASSLSGRIYEQYF.

This chain links TRBV19 with TRBJ2-2; the match to TRBD2 covers 10 bases. Germline V gives CDR1 LNHDA, CDR2 SQIVND (reference sequence). Germline trimming cut 3 bases from V and 4 bases from J; bases unmatched to any gene: 2. The CDR3 is 15 residues long. The CDR3 spells CASSIIAGGTGELFF. The CDR3 DNA reads TGTGCCAGTAGTATCATAGCGGGAGGCACCGGGGAGCTGTTTTTT.

This chain links TRBV14 with TRBJ1-2; D call uncertain. Trimming cost V 2 bases and J 4 bases, with 8 bases left between them. This CDR3 spans 13 amino acids. Germline V CDR1 and CDR2: SGHDN, FVKESK. This chain's CDR3 is CASSQSSAYGYTF. The CDR3 DNA sequence: TGTGCCAGCAGCCAAAGTTCGGCCTATGGCTACACCTTC.

This clone was seen more than once but under ten times. The junction departs from the called germline gene at one end, perhaps through a read error. The J gene is TRBJ1-1, the V gene TRBV5-4, with a weak D call TRBD1 (6 bases). The CDR3 sequence is 14 residues long. Germline CDR1 is SGHNT and CDR2 is YYREEE (reference sequence). The CDR3 DNA reads TGTGCCAGCAGCAATATTACAGGGAACGCTGAAGCTTTCTTT. Its translation is CASSNITGNAEAFF.

The rearrangement links TRBV11-3 to TRBJ2-6; no definite D call. CDR1 and CDR2 (germline): SGHNT, YENEEA. The CDR3 is 15 amino acids. Trimming took off 6 bases at V and 4 bases at J, with 13 bases between the two ends. CDR3: CASRGPHAGANVLTF. In DNA, the CDR3 is TGTGCCAGCAGAGGACCGCACGCCGGGGCCAACGTCCTGACTTTC.

The chain combines TRBV28 with TRBJ1-2; 8 bases align to TRBD1. The CDR3 extends over 14 amino acids. CDR1 is MDHEN, CDR2 SYDVKM, per germline. V gave up 5 bases and J gave up 5 bases; unmatched junction bases: 7. CDR3 nucleotide sequence: TGTGCCAGCAGTGACGGGACAGGATTTTATGGCTACACCTTC. Protein: CASSDGTGFYGYTF.